This T cell receptor (beta chain) came from a study of T cell responses to AZD1222 COVID-19 vaccine. Study-level points and caveats: The donors showed a predominance of white British ancestry and of females, with possible underestimation of clonal diversity. Spike regions recognized by vaccine-associated CD4 TCRs spanned the protein, led by 160-218 and 743-854.

This CDR3 contains 16 residues. Germline V lookup: CDR1 LGHDT, CDR2 YNNKEL (reference sequence). V gave up 1 base and J gave up 5 bases, with 17 bases separating them. Turning to this clone: No antigen is known for it.

Measured with immunoSEQ multiplex PCR; TCRdb has only the in-frame clones, and not every one. The table lists approximately 190,000 clones, approximately 90% of them singletons. The sequence derives from an adult in good health. This sequence joins TRBV3-1 (or the pseudogene TRBV3-2) and TRBJ1-2, with a tentative D call TRBD1 (6 bases). The sequencing here drew on peripheral blood, taken on day 0 of AZD1222 vaccination. CDR3 coding DNA: TGTGCCAGCAGCCAAGGTGGTGGAGGGGGACTTTATGGCTACACCTTC. This codes for CASSQGGGGGLYGYTF.